This T cell receptor (beta chain) originates from a study of early T cells in non-severe SARS-CoV-2 infection. Overall study context: The chains were unpaired, and the sequenced material was bulk RNA from unsorted whole blood.

Broader study findings: VDJdb matching skewed toward anti-spike CD8 responses, missing private and CD4 specificities.

Individual cDNA molecules each received unique molecular identifiers attached to them. Each CDR3 protein is one row after TCRdb ran MiXCR on the 5' RACE reads. In the table there are some 75,000 distinct CDR3 sequences, around 13% of which are singletons. The CDR3 length is 12 residues. The V end was cut by 7 bases, the J end by 5 bases, with 14 bases between. Germline CDR1 is SQVTM and CDR2 is ANQGSEA. Note on this clonotype: Its antigen is currently unknown.

This sequence was found in an adult who was a healthcare worker with PCR-confirmed SARS-CoV-2 infection or an uninfected control (not recorded which). What was sequenced was whole blood. The chain couples TRBV29-1 to TRBJ1-2; D is ambiguous. CDR3 DNA: TGCAGCGCAACCACCGGTTGGTATGGCTACACCTTC. Translated: CSATTGWYGYTF.